This T cell receptor beta chain comes out of a study of shared clonotypes between healthy human individuals. Findings and caveats of the study: Relative to their counterparts shared across all four donors, non-shared clonotypes exhibited diminished generation probabilities. The low donor count limited represented genetic and exposure-history diversity.

The CDR3 runs to 15 residues. V lost 5 bases and J 8 bases, leaving 21 bases between the germline ends. CDR1 and CDR2 (germline): MDHEN, SYDVKM. Note on this clone: Its antigen is undetermined.

Assay execution proceeded at the deep level. TCRdb's copy holds only in-frame clones and misses some; the assay was immunoSEQ multiplex PCR. In the table there are around 550,000 clones, almost 97% of which are singletons. V usage is TRBV28 and J usage is TRBJ1-2, with D uncertain. This TCR was recovered from a woman aged 25 to 39 in good health. The material sequenced was naive CD4+ T cells sorted from blood. Documented subset: CD45RA+ positively selected. The CDR3: CASSASLAVPVGYTF. In nucleotides, the CDR3 is TGTGCCAGCAGTGCATCCCTCGCGGTTCCCGTAGGCTACACCTTC.